Sequencing of this TCR beta chain was carried out in a study of technical replicates of blood from several donors. Profiled with immunoSEQ multiplex PCR; TCRdb holds only in-frame clones, not every one. The sample records more than 65,000 clones, 90% to 95% being singletons. The CDR3 consists of 17 residues. V lost 4 bases to trimming and J lost 6 bases; unmatched junction nucleotides: 12. The V gene's germline CDR1 is MNHEY and CDR2 SMNVEV (reference sequence). The chain links TRBV27 to TRBJ2-1; 10 bases are shared with TRBD2. The sample comprised T cells isolated from PBMCs. The TCR was taken from a human donor in good health. The DNA of the CDR3 is TGTGCCAGCAGTTCCCCGCTAGCGGGAGAGTCTCCCAATGAGCAGTTCTTC. This gives the protein CASSSPLAGESPNEQFF.